The rows below give T cell receptor beta chains drawn from one sample of a study of shared T cell receptors in the human thymus. Sequencing was performed with immunoSEQ multiplex PCR; in TCRdb, only in-frame clones are kept and a portion is missing. The profile covers hundreds of thousands of clones, with 88% appearing a single time and roughly 0.0097% taken by the ten largest. The same sample was also studied in work on human thymus T cells.

The sample taken for sequencing was thymocytes. All receptors derive from a boy less than two years old with a congenital heart defect. The CDR3 runs from the conserved cysteine through the conserved F or W. The D gene is left open where the match is weak. The size field is filled for only some rows; it gives once, few, many or a size class.

CDR3: CAWSRYWTGGAERRKYEQYF
DNA: TGTGCCTGGAGTCGCTACTGGACAGGGGGCGCTGAGCGGAGAAAGTACGAGCAGTACTTC
J: TRBJ2-7
V: TRBV30
D: TRBD1
size: .

CDR3: CASSPDRPGSGANVLTF
DNA: TGTGCCAGTAGTCCCGACAGGCCCGGCTCTGGGGCCAACGTCCTGACTTTC
J: TRBJ2-6
V: TRBV19
D: .
size: .

CDR3: CASSLSPGTGIRQPQHF
DNA: TGTGCCAGCAGTTTATCCCCAGGGACAGGGATACGACAGCCCCAGCATTTT
J: TRBJ1-5
V: TRBV27
D: TRBD1
size: once

CDR3: CAWSVGTSGRDEQFF
DNA: TGTGCCTGGAGTGTCGGGACTAGCGGGAGGGATGAGCAGTTCTTC
J: TRBJ2-1
V: TRBV30
D: TRBD2
size: once

CDR3: CASSQTGGNGYTF
DNA: TGTGCCAGCAGCCAGACAGGGGGGAATGGCTACACCTTC
J: TRBJ1-2
V: TRBV25-1
D: TRBD1
size: .

CDR3: CASGSGNSDTIGNSPLHF
DNA: TGTGCTAGTGGTTCCGGGAACTCTGATACCATAGGGAATTCACCCCTCCACTTT
J: TRBJ1-6
V: TRBV12-5
D: .
size: .

CDR3: CASSLGPGLADTGELFF
DNA: TGTGCCAGCAGTTTGGGTCCGGGACTAGCCGACACCGGGGAGCTGTTTTTT
J: TRBJ2-2
V: TRBV27
D: TRBD2
size: .

CDR3: CATSRAGDKNIQYF
DNA: TGTGCCACCAGCAGAGCAGGGGACAAAAACATTCAGTACTTC
J: TRBJ2-4
V: TRBV15
D: .
size: .

CDR3: CASSESGSSYEQYF
DNA: TGTGCCAGCAGCGAAAGCGGGAGCTCCTACGAGCAGTACTTC
J: TRBJ2-7
V: TRBV4-2
D: TRBD2
size: .

CDR3: CASSQGKGAETQYF
DNA: TGTGCCAGCAGCCAAGGGAAGGGAGCGGAGACCCAGTACTTC
J: TRBJ2-5
V: TRBV14
D: .
size: .

CDR3: CASATGLAGSSYNEQFF
DNA: TGTGCCAGCGCTACGGGACTAGCGGGAAGCTCCTACAATGAGCAGTTCTTC
J: TRBJ2-1
V: TRBV27
D: TRBD2
size: .

CDR3: CASSPQAAGQGDEGTEAFF
DNA: TGCGCCAGCAGCCCGCAAGCGGCGGGACAGGGGGACGAGGGCACTGAAGCTTTCTTT
J: TRBJ1-1
V: TRBV4-3
D: TRBD1
size: .

CDR3: CASSLFPGQPAGNTGELFF
DNA: TGTGCCAGCAGCTTGTTCCCGGGACAGCCCGCCGGGAACACCGGGGAGCTGTTTTTT
J: TRBJ2-2
V: TRBV11-1
D: TRBD1
size: .

CDR3: CASSLPFSGRAGNEQFF
DNA: TGTGCCAGCAGCCTACCCTTTAGCGGGAGGGCCGGGAATGAGCAGTTCTTC
J: TRBJ2-1
V: TRBV27
D: TRBD2
size: few

CDR3: CASSYDSSDEKLFF
DNA: TGTGCCAGCAGCTACGACAGTAGTGATGAAAAACTGTTTTTT
J: TRBJ1-4
V: TRBV5-8
D: .
size: .

CDR3: CASSSRTSGPSSYEQYF
DNA: TGTGCCAGTAGTAGCCGAACTAGCGGGCCGAGCTCCTACGAGCAGTACTTC
J: TRBJ2-7
V: TRBV19
D: TRBD2
size: .

CDR3: CASSASPGLASFGQYF
DNA: TGTGCCAGCAGCGCGTCTCCGGGACTAGCCAGTTTCGGGCAGTACTTC
J: TRBJ2-7
V: TRBV9
D: TRBD2
size: .

CDR3: CASSLQGARENIQYF
DNA: TGTGCCAGCAGTTTACAGGGTGCGCGAGAAAACATTCAGTACTTC
J: TRBJ2-4
V: TRBV27
D: .
size: .

CDR3: CASSLEEGVVYEQYF
DNA: TGTGCCAGCAGCTTAGAGGAAGGAGTCGTCTACGAGCAGTACTTC
J: TRBJ2-7
V: TRBV11-2
D: .
size: .

CDR3: CASSEYSAPGQGTDTQYF
DNA: TGTGCCAGCAGTGAATACTCCGCGCCGGGACAGGGCACAGATACGCAGTATTTT
J: TRBJ2-3
V: TRBV25-1
D: TRBD1
size: .

CDR3: CATSSLLAGERSFF
DNA: TGTGCCACCAGCAGCCTACTGGCAGGGGAGAGGTCTTTCTTT
J: TRBJ1-1
V: TRBV15
D: .
size: .

CDR3: CASNGSPSYEQYF
DNA: TGTGCCAGCAACGGGTCACCCTCCTACGAGCAGTACTTC
J: TRBJ2-7
V: TRBV2
D: .
size: few

CDR3: CASSRAGAGESYEQYF
DNA: TGTGCCAGCAGCCGTGCAGGGGCGGGAGAAAGCTACGAGCAGTACTTC
J: TRBJ2-7
V: TRBV4-2
D: .
size: .

CDR3: CASSLRGTSSRAWEQFF
DNA: TGTGCCAGCAGCTTAAGGGGGACTAGCTCTCGGGCATGGGAGCAGTTCTTC
J: TRBJ2-1
V: TRBV7-2
D: TRBD2
size: .

CDR3: CSVEKTSGRNNCNEQFF
DNA: TGCAGCGTTGAAAAGACTAGCGGGAGAAATAATTGCAATGAGCAGTTCTTC
J: TRBJ2-1
V: TRBV29-1
D: TRBD2
size: .

CDR3: CASGLVDRGHEQYF
DNA: TGTGCTAGTGGTTTGGTGGACAGGGGCCACGAGCAGTACTTC
J: TRBJ2-7
V: TRBV12-5
D: TRBD1
size: .

CDR3: CASSPPGYEQYF
DNA: TGTGCCAGCAGCCCACCGGGCTACGAGCAGTACTTC
J: TRBJ2-7
V: TRBV5-5
D: .
size: .

CDR3: CASSTWTSGGRFEQFF
DNA: TGTGCCAGTAGTACCTGGACTAGCGGGGGTCGATTTGAGCAGTTCTTC
J: TRBJ2-1
V: TRBV19
D: TRBD2
size: .

CDR3: CASSLGEGSLSVTEAFF
DNA: TGTGCCAGCAGTTTAGGGGAGGGTTCATTATCGGTCACTGAAGCTTTCTTT
J: TRBJ1-1
V: TRBV27
D: .
size: .

CDR3: CASSLNGPSANPYNEQFF
DNA: TGTGCCAGCAGCTTAAACGGCCCCTCAGCGAACCCCTACAATGAGCAGTTCTTC
J: TRBJ2-1
V: TRBV7-3
D: .
size: .

CDR3: CASSTAGARDEQYF
DNA: TGTGCCAGCAGTACCGCGGGGGCGCGGGACGAGCAGTACTTC
J: TRBJ2-7
V: TRBV6-5
D: .
size: .

CDR3: CAWSGQGAKAFF
DNA: TGTGCCTGGAGTGGACAGGGGGCCAAAGCTTTCTTT
J: TRBJ1-1
V: TRBV30
D: TRBD1
size: .

CDR3: CASSQEPPTNEQFF
DNA: TGTGCCAGCAGCCAAGAACCACCTACCAATGAGCAGTTCTTC
J: TRBJ2-1
V: TRBV4-2
D: .
size: .

CDR3: CASSEGGQSTDTQYF
DNA: TGCGCCAGCAGTGAAGGGGGCCAGAGCACAGATACGCAGTATTTT
J: TRBJ2-3
V: TRBV5-1
D: TRBD1
size: .

CDR3: CASGYRGQTQYF
DNA: TGTGCCAGCGGGTACAGGGGGCAGACCCAGTACTTC
J: TRBJ2-5
V: TRBV6-5
D: TRBD1
size: .

CDR3: CASSQDWAGYSGANVLTF
DNA: TGCGCCAGCAGCCAAGATTGGGCAGGGTACTCTGGGGCCAACGTCCTGACTTTC
J: TRBJ2-6
V: TRBV4-3
D: .
size: .

CDR3: CASSRTDRNEKLFF
DNA: TGTGCCAGCAGCCGGACAGACCGAAATGAAAAACTGTTTTTT
J: TRBJ1-4
V: TRBV11-2
D: .
size: .

CDR3: CASSDWQDSTNEKLFF
DNA: TGTGCCAGCAGTGACTGGCAGGATTCAACTAATGAAAAACTGTTTTTT
J: TRBJ1-4
V: TRBV6-4
D: .
size: once

CDR3: CASSLKRGTGGAENQPQHF
DNA: TGTGCCAGCAGCTTGAAGAGGGGCACAGGGGGCGCGGAGAATCAGCCCCAGCATTTT
J: TRBJ1-5
V: TRBV5-4
D: TRBD1
size: .

CDR3: CASTVQGGGYEQYF
DNA: TGTGCCAGTACGGTTCAGGGAGGTGGCTACGAGCAGTACTTC
J: TRBJ2-7
V: TRBV19
D: .
size: .

CDR3: CASSIGSPTGANVLTF
DNA: TGTGCCAGTAGTATAGGTAGTCCAACGGGGGCCAACGTCCTGACTTTC
J: TRBJ2-6
V: TRBV19
D: .
size: .

CDR3: CASSLLYRTSTDTQYF
DNA: TGCGCCAGCAGCTTGCTTTACCGAACTAGCACAGATACGCAGTATTTT
J: TRBJ2-3
V: TRBV5-1
D: .
size: .

CDR3: CASSPPEGANIQYF
DNA: TGTGCCAGCAGTCCCCCCGAGGGAGCAAACATTCAGTACTTC
J: TRBJ2-4
V: TRBV28
D: .
size: .

CDR3: CASSFGGKQPQHF
DNA: TGTGCCAGCAGTTTCGGGGGGAAACAGCCCCAGCATTTT
J: TRBJ1-5
V: TRBV28
D: .
size: .

CDR3: CAINAGTSMDEQFF
DNA: TGTGCCATCAACGCCGGGACTAGCATGGATGAGCAGTTCTTC
J: TRBJ2-1
V: TRBV10-3
D: TRBD2
size: .

CDR3: CASSKQGAPSTDTQYF
DNA: TGTGCCAGCAGTAAACAGGGGGCCCCTAGCACAGATACGCAGTATTTT
J: TRBJ2-3
V: TRBV6-6
D: TRBD1
size: .

CDR3: CASSLQQNTEAFF
DNA: TGTGCCAGCAGCTTACAACAGAACACTGAAGCTTTCTTT
J: TRBJ1-1
V: TRBV11-2
D: .
size: .

CDR3: CASSRRSGSSTDTQYF
DNA: TGTGCCAGCAGCCGCCGGTCAGGGTCTAGCACAGATACGCAGTATTTT
J: TRBJ2-3
V: TRBV14
D: .
size: few

CDR3: CASSLAPTDRGRTDTQYF
DNA: TGCGCCAGCAGCTTGGCCCCAACGGACAGGGGCCGCACAGATACGCAGTATTTT
J: TRBJ2-3
V: TRBV5-1
D: TRBD1
size: .

CDR3: CASSQRGMETQYF
DNA: TGCGCCAGCAGCCAACGCGGGATGGAGACCCAGTACTTC
J: TRBJ2-5
V: TRBV4-3
D: .
size: .

CDR3: CASSWRGYGYTF
DNA: TGTGCCAGCAGTTGGAGGGGCTATGGCTACACCTTC
J: TRBJ1-2
V: TRBV6-1
D: .
size: .